These T cell receptor beta chains were read from a single sample in a study of neurological immune-mediated disorders. From the 5' RACE reads, TCRdb called clonotypes with MiXCR, one entry per CDR3 protein. The sample includes 48,000 or so distinct CDR3 sequences, approximately 10% of them seen just once. Sequencing used PBMCs. The receptors were sampled from a woman aged 35 to 49 with HTLV-1-associated myelopathy (HAM/TSP). Both conserved end residues are part of each CDR3. D genes are given only for firm matches. Not all rows give a size; the values are once, few, many and, for expanded clones, a class.

. | TRBJ1-5 | many | TRBV20-1 | TGCAGTGCTACAGACAGTAGCAATCAGCCCCAGCATTTT | CSATDSSNQPQHF
. | TRBJ1-1 | many | TRBV28 | TGTGCCAGCAGCCCCCTGTTTGGTGGGGGGAACACTGAAGCTTTCTTT | CASSPLFGGGNTEAFF
. | TRBJ2-5 | many | TRBV20-1 | TGCAGTGCTAGAGATGGTGGGACCCAGTACTTC | CSARDGGTQYF
. | TRBJ2-2 | many | TRBV7-2 | TGTGCCAGCAGCTTGCCGGTTATTAGCGGGGAGCTGTTTTTT | CASSLPVISGELFF
TRBD2 | TRBJ2-2 | many | TRBV11-2 | TGTGCCAGCAGCTCGGTAGCGGGGCGAGGATACGGGGAGCTGTTTTTT | CASSSVAGRGYGELFF
. | TRBJ2-2 | many | TRBV5-4 | TGTGCCAGCGGGTCAAAGGGGGGGATCGGGGAGCTGTTTTTT | CASGSKGGIGELFF
. | TRBJ2-3 | many | TRBV7-2 | TGTGCCAGCAGCTTGACGGGTGAAGCGACGCAGTATTTT | CASSLTGEATQYF
. | TRBJ1-2 | many | TRBV29-1 | TGCAGCGTTGGGCCCGTGGGGAGAGGCTATGGCTACACCTTC | CSVGPVGRGYGYTF
. | TRBJ1-1 | once | TRBV12-3/TRBV12-4 | TGTGCCAGCAGTTTAGTGGTGATGGGCACTGAAGCTTTCTTT | CASSLVVMGTEAFF
TRBD1 | TRBJ2-7 | many | TRBV20-1 | TGCAGTGCCCTACCCGCGCCGGGACAGACCTACGAGCAGTACTTC | CSALPAPGQTYEQYF
. | TRBJ2-7 | many | TRBV12-3/TRBV12-4 | TGTGCCAGCAGTTTGGAGGACATCTACGAGCAGTACTTC | CASSLEDIYEQYF
TRBD2 | TRBJ2-1 | many | TRBV5-1 | TGCGCCAGCAGCCCCCTTTGGGGGGGGGACAATGAGCAGTTCTTC | CASSPLWGGDNEQFF
. | TRBJ1-6 | many | TRBV25-1 | TGTGCCAGCAGTGGCCCTGGCTGGGGACAAGGCAATTCACCCCTCCACTTT | CASSGPGWGQGNSPLHF
. | TRBJ1-4 | many | TRBV5-1 | TGCGCCAGCAGCCCGAGCGGGGCGGGGGAAAAACTGTTTTTT | CASSPSGAGEKLFF
. | TRBJ1-1 | . | TRBV7-2 | TGTGCCAGCAGCTTAGGCTGGGGTCAGGGTAGTTCGAACACTGAAGCTTTCTTT | CASSLGWGQGSSNTEAFF
. | TRBJ2-5 | many | TRBV4-3 | TGCGCCAGCAGCCACGACGGGACGACTGCGATAGAGACCCAGTACTTC | CASSHDGTTAIETQYF
. | TRBJ2-7 | few | TRBV10-3 | TGTGCCATCGGGACGGAGACGGGCAGCAACTACGAGCAGTACTTC | CAIGTETGSNYEQYF
. | TRBJ2-7 | many | TRBV5-1 | TGCGCCAGCAGCTTGGCCCACGGACTCTACGAGCAGTACTTC | CASSLAHGLYEQYF
TRBD1 | TRBJ2-3 | many | TRBV5-1 | TGCGCCAGCAGCTCGGGACAGCTGAGCACAGATACGCAGTATTTT | CASSSGQLSTDTQYF
TRBD1 | TRBJ1-4 | many | TRBV15 | TGTGCCACCAGCAGAGACGGACAGGGATTTGAAAAACTGTTTTTT | CATSRDGQGFEKLFF
. | TRBJ2-5 | many | TRBV10-3 | TGTGCCATCAGTGAGTCGACAGAAGGAGAGACCCAGTACTTC | CAISESTEGETQYF
. | TRBJ1-1 | many | TRBV3-2 | TGTGCCAGCAGCCCCCCCCTTAGGGGCCAGAACACTGAAGCTTTCTTT | CASSPPLRGQNTEAFF
TRBD2 | TRBJ2-2 | many | TRBV19 | TGTGCCAGTAGTAAAGGGACTAGCTGGCGGACCGGGGAGCTGTTTTTT | CASSKGTSWRTGELFF
. | TRBJ2-5 | many | TRBV5-1 | TGCGCCAGCAGCGTTGGCAGCCAAGAGACCCAGTACTTC | CASSVGSQETQYF
. | TRBJ2-5 | many | TRBV7-2 | TGTGCCAGCAGCTTAGGGGTCGGCCTCCAAGAGACCCAGTACTTC | CASSLGVGLQETQYF
. | TRBJ2-1 | many | TRBV5-1 | TGCGCCAGCAGCTTGGTAGGGATATACAATGAGCAGTTCTTC | CASSLVGIYNEQFF